This T cell receptor (beta chain) was found in a study of Ad26.COV2.S vaccination and SARS-CoV-2 variants. Points from the study as a whole: Those who received the vaccine showed greater spike-specific TCR breadth than those given placebo. Researchers reported similar non-spike TCR breadth in vaccine and placebo recipients. Total responses of T cells may have been underestimated by the analyses of TCR breadth and depth.

The treatment denotes: some 19 received Ad26.COV2.S at low or high dose, single or two shots; about 5 received placebo; per-sample allocation not given. On day 63 after the first injection, vaccine and placebo recipients gave samples. Profiling relied on immunoSEQ multiplex PCR, and the TCRdb table lists in-frame clones only, not all of them. The data hold over 450,000 clones, with roughly nine tenths observed a single time. This clone was found a few times. Its matching antigen is unknown. The starting material was peripheral blood, obtained in a trial of Ad26.COV2.S vaccine versus placebo. This receptor was identified in a person between 18 and 59 years old who received the Ad26.COV2.S COVID-19 vaccine or a placebo.

The CDR3 here is CASQGGSGNQPQHF. DNA of the CDR3: TGTGCCAGCCAAGGGGGTAGCGGCAATCAGCCCCAGCATTTT. The V call is TRBV3-1 (or the pseudogene TRBV3-2), the J call TRBJ1-5; perhaps TRBD1 as D (6 bases). V lost 8 bases and J lost 2, with 13 bases in between. CDR1 is LGHDT and CDR2 is YNNKEL in the germline V gene (reference sequence). The CDR3 is 14 residues long.